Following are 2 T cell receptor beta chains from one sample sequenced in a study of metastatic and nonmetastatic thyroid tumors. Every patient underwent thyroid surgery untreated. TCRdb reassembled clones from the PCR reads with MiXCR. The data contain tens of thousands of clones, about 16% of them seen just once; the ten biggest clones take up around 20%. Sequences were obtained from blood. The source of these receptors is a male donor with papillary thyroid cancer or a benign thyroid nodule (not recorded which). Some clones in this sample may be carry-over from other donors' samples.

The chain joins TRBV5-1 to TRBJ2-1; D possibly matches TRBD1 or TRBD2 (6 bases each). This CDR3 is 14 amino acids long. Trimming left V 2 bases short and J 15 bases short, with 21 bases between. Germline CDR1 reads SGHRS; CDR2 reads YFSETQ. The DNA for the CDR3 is TGCGCCAGCAGCTTACTACTCCGGGACTCCAGGGGGTTCTTC. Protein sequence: CASSLLLRDSRGFF.

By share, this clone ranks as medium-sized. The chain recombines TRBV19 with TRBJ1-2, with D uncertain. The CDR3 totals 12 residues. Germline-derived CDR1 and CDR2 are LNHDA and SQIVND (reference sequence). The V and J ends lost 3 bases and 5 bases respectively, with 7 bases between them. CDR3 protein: CASSIPSYGYTF. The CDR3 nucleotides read TGTGCCAGTAGTATCCCTTCTTATGGCTACACCTTC.